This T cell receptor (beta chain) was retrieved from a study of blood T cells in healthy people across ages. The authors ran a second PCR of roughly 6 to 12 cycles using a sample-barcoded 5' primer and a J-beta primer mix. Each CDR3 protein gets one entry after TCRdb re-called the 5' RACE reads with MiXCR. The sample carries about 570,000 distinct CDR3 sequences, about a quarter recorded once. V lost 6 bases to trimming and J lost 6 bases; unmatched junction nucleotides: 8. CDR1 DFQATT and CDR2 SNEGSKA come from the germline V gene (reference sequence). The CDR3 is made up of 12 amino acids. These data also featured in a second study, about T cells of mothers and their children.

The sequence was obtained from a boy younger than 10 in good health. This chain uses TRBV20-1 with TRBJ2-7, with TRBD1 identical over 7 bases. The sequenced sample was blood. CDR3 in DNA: TGCAGTGCCCCTGAGGGGGCGAGCGAGCAGTACTTC. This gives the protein CSAPEGASEQYF.